The 15 T cell receptor beta chains given below trace back to one sample, sequenced in a study of cytotoxic CD8 clonotypes in ibrutinib-treated CLL (dated by TCRdb to the early 2020s). This specimen's time point label, per the study, means: around 25 months on ibrutinib. The library was prepared using the immunoSEQ multiplex PCR assay. The table was pulled from immuneACCESS by TCRdb, which kept in-frame rearrangements only. Such tables lose some clones; where checked, under half of the loss comes from unresolved V genes, and the rest has no known cause. This sample has some 130,000 clones in its table, and 80% to 90% of those were observed once. The top ten hold about 2% of the sample. The material sequenced was PBMCs, taken after 24 months of ibrutinib treatment. Source of these receptors: a human donor with chronic lymphocytic leukemia.

V and J are TRBV25-1 and TRBJ1-4; TRBD1 might be the D (5 bases). The CDR3 extends over 13 amino acids. Germline CDR1 MGHDK, CDR2 SYGVNS. V gave up 8 bases and J gave up 3 bases, with 10 bases separating them. The CDR3 spells CASGWGANEKLFF. The CDR3 DNA reads as TGTGCCAGCGGGTGGGGGGCTAATGAAAAACTGTTTTTT.

This chain joins TRBV19 and TRBJ2-1, with 7 bases that match TRBD2. Looked up from germline, CDR1 is LNHDA and CDR2 is SQIVND (reference sequence). This CDR3 has 12 amino acids. J gave up 9 bases and V 6 bases, and 5 bases lay outside the gene matches. CDR3 DNA sequence: TGTGCCAGTAGACGTTGGGGGGGTGAGCAGTTCTTC. It encodes CASRRWGGEQFF. The full variable domain, its missing parts supplied by reference TRBV19 and TRBJ2-1, is DGGITQSPKYLFRKEGQNVTLSCEQNLNHDAMYWYRQDPGQGLRLIYYSQIVNDFQKGDIAEGYSVSREKKESFPLTVTSAQKNPTAFYLCASRRWGGEQFFGPGTRLTVL.

The V and J genes are TRBV19 and TRBJ2-3, with 8 bases aligning to TRBD1. Germline V gives CDR1 LNHDA, CDR2 SQIVND (reference sequence). This CDR3 is built from 15 residues. The V and J ends lost 9 bases and 6 bases, in that order; junction bases with no gene match: 14. This CDR3 reads CASQQRPGQDDTQYF. As DNA, the CDR3 is TGTGCCAGCCAGCAGCGCCCGGGACAGGACGATACGCAGTATTTT.

The V call is TRBV2, the J call TRBJ1-6, with unresolved D. The CDR3 totals 14 residues. Germline V gene data show CDR1 as SNHLY and CDR2 as FYNNEI. V was cut by 6 bases and J by 6 bases, with 12 bases left in between. CDR3 loop: CASSDDLRNSPLHF. The CDR3 DNA sequence: TGTGCCAGCAGCGACGACCTACGTAATTCACCCCTCCACTTT.

The chain recombines TRBV6-1 with TRBJ2-1; 10 nucleotides align to TRBD1. V shed 3 bases, J shed 4 bases, and the junction held 6 bases outside the gene matches. Germline-derived CDR1 and CDR2 are MNHNS and SASEGT. This CDR3 has 16 amino acids. CDR3 residues: CASSERDRGGYNEQFF. For the CDR3, the DNA is TGTGCCAGCAGTGAGCGGGACAGGGGTGGTTACAATGAGCAGTTCTTC.

This chain connects TRBV5-1 to TRBJ1-2, with D unresolved. This CDR3 has 15 residues. Germline-derived CDR1 and CDR2 are SGHRS and YFSETQ. V was shortened by 0 bases and J by 3 bases, with 12 bases between the two germline ends. This CDR3 is CASSLGVGGDYGYTF. CDR3 nucleotides: TGCGCCAGCAGCTTGGGCGTGGGCGGGGACTATGGCTACACCTTC. The variable domain in full, with the rest retrieved from reference TRBV5-1 and TRBJ1-2, is KAGVTQTPRYLIKTRGQQVTLSCSPISGHRSVSWYQQTPGQGLQFLFEYFSETQRNKGNFPGRFSGRQFSNSRSEMNVSTLELGDSALYLCASSLGVGGDYGYTFGSGTRLTVV.

The chain combines TRBV5-1 with TRBJ2-7, with 11 bases matching TRBD1. Looked up from germline, CDR1 is SGHRS and CDR2 is YFSETQ. CDR3 length: 14 residues. V was pared by 7 bases and J by 4 bases, with 7 bases of the junction left unmatched. CDR3 loop: CASEAGTGGYEQYF. CDR3 bases: TGCGCCAGCGAGGCCGGGACAGGGGGGTACGAGCAGTACTTC.

J is TRBJ2-5 and V is TRBV7-2; no reliable D call. From germline, CDR1 is SGHTA and CDR2 FQGNSA. The CDR3 contains 14 residues. V was shortened by 7 bases and J by 3 bases, with 15 bases between the two germline ends. For the CDR3, the DNA is TGTGCCAGCACCCAGTTGACGCCGGAAGAGACCCAGTACTTC. It specifies CASTQLTPEETQYF.

The V call is TRBV7-9, the J call TRBJ2-3; D remains ambiguous. V was clipped by 5 bases and J by 0 bases, with 12 bases between them. The CDR3 has 15 amino acids. Germline CDR1 is SEHNR and CDR2 is FQNEAQ (reference sequence). The CDR3 DNA is TGTGCCAGCAGCCCCTTGACACAAAGCACAGATACGCAGTATTTT. Translated: CASSPLTQSTDTQYF.

The V gene is TRBV7-2, the J gene TRBJ2-2; 7 nucleotides agree with TRBD1. V dropped 2 bases and J dropped 3; count of bases not matched to a gene: 3. The CDR3 covers 15 residues. Per germline, CDR1 SGHTA and CDR2 FQGNSA. CDR3 residues: CASSLSGTDTGELFF. As DNA, the CDR3 is TGTGCCAGCAGCTTATCCGGGACAGACACCGGGGAGCTGTTTTTT.

The chain recombines TRBV7-2 with TRBJ2-7; D gene ambiguous. The CDR3 extends over 14 amino acids. Trimming took off 7 bases at V and 0 bases at J, with 13 bases between the two ends. CDR1 is SGHTA and CDR2 is FQGNSA in the germline V gene. The DNA of the CDR3 is TGTGCCAGCAACCCCGCAGGCAGCTCCTACGAGCAGTACTTC. Its protein product is CASNPAGSSYEQYF.

V and J are TRBV4-3 and TRBJ1-2, with D unclear. Looked up from germline, CDR1 is LGHNA and CDR2 is YSLEER. V was clipped by 2 bases and J by 4 bases, with 14 bases between them. The length of the CDR3 is 15 residues. The CDR3 sequence: CASSQSLARSYGYTF. CDR3 coding DNA: TGCGCCAGCAGCCAAAGTCTGGCCAGGAGCTATGGCTACACCTTC.

The chain recombines TRBV28 with TRBJ1-5, with D perhaps matching TRBD1 (6 bases). The ends were cut back, 5 bases at V and 5 bases at J, with 13 bases in the middle. This CDR3 has 14 residues. The germline gives CDR1 MDHEN, CDR2 SYDVKM. This CDR3 reads CASSPDRSYQPQHF. In nucleotides, the CDR3 is TGTGCCAGCAGTCCCGACAGGTCGTATCAGCCCCAGCATTTT. The complete variable domain, with remaining parts taken from reference TRBV28 and TRBJ1-5, reads DVKVTQSSRYLVKRTGEKVFLECVQDMDHENMFWYRQDPGLGLRLIYFSYDVKMKEKGDIPEGYSVSREKKERFSLILESASTNQTSMYLCASSPDRSYQPQHFGDGTRLSIL.

This clone appeared a few times. The rearrangement links TRBV30 to TRBJ1-5, with a weak D call TRBD1 (5 bases). V was trimmed by 2 bases and J by 4 bases, leaving 15 bases between them. The germline V gene has CDR1 GTSNPN and CDR2 SVGIG (reference sequence). CDR3 length equals 15 residues. CDR3 loop: CAWSLGSNRNQPQHF. Here the CDR3 DNA reads TGTGCCTGGAGTCTGGGCTCGAACAGGAATCAGCCCCAGCATTTT.

The genes are TRBV19 and TRBJ1-4, with 10 bases identical to TRBD1. Germline assignment: CDR1 LNHDA and CDR2 SQIVND (reference sequence). The ends lost 4 bases at V and 10 bases at J; junction bases unmatched: 9. The length of the CDR3 is 15 residues. The CDR3 here is CASSNRDRGGGKLFF. DNA for the CDR3: TGTGCCAGTAGTAACCGGGACAGGGGCGGAGGAAAACTGTTTTTT.